This T cell receptor beta chain emerged from a study of blood T cell repertoires in COVID-19. Study-wide context: The samples span acute and convalescent COVID-19 from the United States, Italy and Spain. PBMCs, B-cell-depleted T cells, or T cells provided the cDNA or gDNA that made up the material.

Authors' methods: It was from reference gene primer amplification that nucleated cell counts were estimated. Method: immunoSEQ multiplex PCR; TCRdb's copy keeps in-frame clones and lacks some. From that table come the V and J calls and clone size; the DNA was used to work out D and trimming. The repertoire has fewer than 150,000 clones, roughly 85% of them found once; the top ten carry over 2.5%. This clone was detected only once. Material for sequencing was peripheral blood. The clonotype originates from a man aged 50-60 years with acute or convalescent COVID-19.

CDR3 in amino acids: CASSESGSPAYGYTF. CDR3 coding DNA: TGTGCCAGCAGTGAATCCGGGAGCCCCGCCTATGGCTACACCTTC. This chain uses TRBV25-1 with TRBJ1-2; D call uncertain. With 1 base removed from V and 4 bases from J, the gap between germline ends came to 13 bases. The CDR3 contains 15 residues. Germline lookup yields CDR1 MGHDK and CDR2 SYGVNS.